This T cell receptor (beta chain) was sequenced in a study of cytomegalovirus exposure and HLA in healthy donors. Study results and limitations: Later on, an analysis tied roughly 17,000 TCR beta sequences to HLA alleles at 0.05 false discovery rate. Overall, around 150 TCR beta chains were annotated as cytomegalovirus-associated. On later analysis, the bulk of CMV-associated TCR beta chains appeared to be HLA-restricted.

Participants comprised healthy donors of bone marrow. In the case of this clone: Its antigen is still unknown.

This CDR3 spans 16 amino acids. Per germline, CDR1 MNHNS and CDR2 SASEGT. The junction had 5 bases not matched to a gene; V was cut back by 2 bases and J by 1 base. The PCR employed 60 Vbeta primers together with 13 Jbeta primers. This table comes from immunoSEQ multiplex PCR, and its TCRdb copy is limited to in-frame clones, with some not included. The sample has about 130,000 clones, 83% seen once. The chain recombines TRBV6-1 with TRBJ2-3, with 8 bases matching TRBD2. This clonotype was sampled from a man aged 18 to 29 in good health and CMV-seropositive. The sequencing input was PBMCs. The CDR3 sequence is CASSELGGGRTDTQYF. For the CDR3, the DNA is TGTGCCAGCAGTGAATTGGGCGGGGGGCGCACAGATACGCAGTATTTT.